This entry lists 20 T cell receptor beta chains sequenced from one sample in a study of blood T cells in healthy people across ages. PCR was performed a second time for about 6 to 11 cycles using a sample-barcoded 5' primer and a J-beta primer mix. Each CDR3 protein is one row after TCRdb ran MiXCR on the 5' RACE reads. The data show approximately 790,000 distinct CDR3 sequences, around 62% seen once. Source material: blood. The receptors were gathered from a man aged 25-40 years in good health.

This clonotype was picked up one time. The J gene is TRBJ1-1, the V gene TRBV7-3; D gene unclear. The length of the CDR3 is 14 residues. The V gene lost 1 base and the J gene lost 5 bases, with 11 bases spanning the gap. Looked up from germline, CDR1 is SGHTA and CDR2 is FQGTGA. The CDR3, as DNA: TGTGCCAGCAGCTTAAATGGGCAGCGAACTGAAGCTTTCTTT. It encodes CASSLNGQRTEAFF.

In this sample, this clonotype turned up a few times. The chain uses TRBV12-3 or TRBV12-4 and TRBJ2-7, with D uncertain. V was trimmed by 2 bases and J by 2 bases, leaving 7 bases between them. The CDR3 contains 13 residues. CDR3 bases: TGTGCCAGCAGTTTATTTGGTACCTACGAGCAGTACTTC. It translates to CASSLFGTYEQYF.

For the CDR3, the DNA is TGTGCCAGCAGCTTAAACGGTCTAGCGGGGGGATACAATGAGCAGTTCTTC. Its protein is CASSLNGLAGGYNEQFF. The rearrangement joins TRBV7-3 to TRBJ2-1, with 11 nucleotides matching TRBD2. With V trimmed by 1 base and J by 4 bases, 6 bases remained unmatched. The CDR3 extends over 17 amino acids. From germline, CDR1 is SGHTA and CDR2 FQGTGA.

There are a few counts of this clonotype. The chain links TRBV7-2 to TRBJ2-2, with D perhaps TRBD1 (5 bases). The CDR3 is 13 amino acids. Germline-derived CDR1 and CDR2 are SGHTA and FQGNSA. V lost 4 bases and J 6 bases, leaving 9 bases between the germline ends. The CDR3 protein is CASSSQGAGELFF. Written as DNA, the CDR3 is TGTGCCAGCAGCTCCCAGGGCGCCGGGGAGCTGTTTTTT.

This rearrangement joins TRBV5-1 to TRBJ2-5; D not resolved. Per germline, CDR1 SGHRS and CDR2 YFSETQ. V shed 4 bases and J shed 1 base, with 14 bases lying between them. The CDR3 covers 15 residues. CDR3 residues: CASSPLAVTQETQYF. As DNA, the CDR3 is TGCGCCAGCAGCCCCTTGGCGGTTACCCAAGAGACCCAGTACTTC.

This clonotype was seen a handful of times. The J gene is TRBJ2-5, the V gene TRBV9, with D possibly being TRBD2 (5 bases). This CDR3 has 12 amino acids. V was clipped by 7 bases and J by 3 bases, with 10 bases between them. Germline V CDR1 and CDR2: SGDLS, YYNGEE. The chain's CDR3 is CASSRGEETQYF. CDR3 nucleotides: TGTGCCAGCTCCCGGGGAGAAGAGACCCAGTACTTC.

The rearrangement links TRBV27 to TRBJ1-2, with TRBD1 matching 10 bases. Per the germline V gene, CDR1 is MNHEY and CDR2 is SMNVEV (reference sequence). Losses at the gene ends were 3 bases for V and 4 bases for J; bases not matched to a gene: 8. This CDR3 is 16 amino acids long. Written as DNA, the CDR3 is TGTGCCAGCAGTTTCCTGGGGGACAGGGGTGGCTATGGCTACACCTTC. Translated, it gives CASSFLGDRGGYGYTF.

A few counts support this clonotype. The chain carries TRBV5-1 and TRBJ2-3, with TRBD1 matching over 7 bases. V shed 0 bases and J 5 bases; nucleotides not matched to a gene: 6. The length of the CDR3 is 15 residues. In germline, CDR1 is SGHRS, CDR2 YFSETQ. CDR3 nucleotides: TGCGCCAGCAGCTTGGGTAGGGGGCAAGGAGATACGCAGTATTTT. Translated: CASSLGRGQGDTQYF.

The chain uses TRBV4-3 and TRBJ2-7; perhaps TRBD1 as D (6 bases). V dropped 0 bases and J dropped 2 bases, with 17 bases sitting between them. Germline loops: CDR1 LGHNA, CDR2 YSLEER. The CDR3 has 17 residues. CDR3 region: CASSQEVTGLFTYEQYF. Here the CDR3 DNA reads TGCGCCAGCAGCCAAGAAGTGACAGGACTTTTTACCTACGAGCAGTACTTC.

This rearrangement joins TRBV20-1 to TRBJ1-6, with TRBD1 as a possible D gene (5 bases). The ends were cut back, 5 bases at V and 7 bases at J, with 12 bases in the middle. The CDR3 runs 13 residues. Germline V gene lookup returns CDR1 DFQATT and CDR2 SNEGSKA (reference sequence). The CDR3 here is CSARQTENSPLHF. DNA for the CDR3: TGCAGTGCTCGACAGACTGAAAATTCACCCCTCCACTTT.

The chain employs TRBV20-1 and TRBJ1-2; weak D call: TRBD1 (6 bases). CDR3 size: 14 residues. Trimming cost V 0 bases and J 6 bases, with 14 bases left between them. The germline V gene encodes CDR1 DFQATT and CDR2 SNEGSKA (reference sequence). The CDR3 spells CSARDQGPEDGYTF. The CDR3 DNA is TGCAGTGCTAGAGATCAGGGGCCGGAGGATGGCTACACCTTC.

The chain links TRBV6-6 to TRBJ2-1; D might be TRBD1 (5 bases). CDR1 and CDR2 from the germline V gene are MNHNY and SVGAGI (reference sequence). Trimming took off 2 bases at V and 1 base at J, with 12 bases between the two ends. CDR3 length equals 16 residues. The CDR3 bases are TGTGCCAGCAGTTACCCCCCAGGGTGGTCCTACAATGAGCAGTTCTTC. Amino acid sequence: CASSYPPGWSYNEQFF.

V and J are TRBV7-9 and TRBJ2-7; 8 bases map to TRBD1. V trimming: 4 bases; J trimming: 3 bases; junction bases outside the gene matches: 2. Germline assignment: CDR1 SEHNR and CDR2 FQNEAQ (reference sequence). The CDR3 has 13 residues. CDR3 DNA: TGTGCCAGCAGCTCCAGGGGGCTCTACGAGCAGTACTTC. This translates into CASSSRGLYEQYF.

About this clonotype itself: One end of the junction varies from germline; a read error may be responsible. The CDR3 region is CASSPPLGWGVGEPFF. Here the CDR3 DNA reads TGTGCCAGCAGTCCCCCCCTAGGCTGGGGCGTCGGGGAGCCGTTTTTT. V gene TRBV28 combines with J gene TRBJ2-2; D may match TRBD1 or TRBD2 (5 bases each). Germline CDR1 reads MDHEN; CDR2 reads SYDVKM. The CDR3 length is 16 residues.

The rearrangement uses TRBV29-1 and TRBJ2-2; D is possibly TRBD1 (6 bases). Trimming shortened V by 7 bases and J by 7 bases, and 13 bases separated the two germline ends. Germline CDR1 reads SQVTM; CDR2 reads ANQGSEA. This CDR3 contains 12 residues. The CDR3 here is CSAKQGNGELFF. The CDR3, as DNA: TGCAGCGCGAAACAGGGAAACGGGGAGCTGTTTTTT.

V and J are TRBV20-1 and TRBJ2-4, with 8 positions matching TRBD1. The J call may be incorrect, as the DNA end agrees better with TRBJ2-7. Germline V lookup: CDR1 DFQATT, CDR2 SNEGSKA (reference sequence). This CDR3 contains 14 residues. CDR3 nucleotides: TGCAGTGCTAGAGGTTGGGACAGGATGGACGAGCAGTACTTC. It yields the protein CSARGWDRMDEQYF.

In DNA form, the CDR3 reads TGTGCCAGCAGTGACTCACGACAGGGATCCTACGAGCAGTACTTC. Amino acid sequence: CASSDSRQGSYEQYF. The chain employs TRBV2 and TRBJ2-7; TRBD1 agrees at 7 bases. In germline, CDR1 is SNHLY, CDR2 FYNNEI. The ends lost 3 bases at V and 1 base at J; junction bases unmatched: 6. This CDR3 is 15 amino acids long. The variable domain in full, completed from reference TRBV2 and TRBJ2-7, reads EPEVTQTPSHQVTQMGQEVILRCVPISNHLYFYWYRQILGQKVEFLVSFYNNEISEKSEIFDDQFSVERPDGSNFTLKIRSTKLEDSAMYFCASSDSRQGSYEQYFGPGTRLTVT.

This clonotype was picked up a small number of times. CDR3 nucleotides: TGCAGTGCTAGGAAGGGGGCTAGCGGGGCCCAAGAGACCCAGTACTTC. This sequence encodes CSARKGASGAQETQYF. V gene TRBV20-1 combines with J gene TRBJ2-5; 9 bases are a match to TRBD2. Germline V gene data show CDR1 as DFQATT and CDR2 as SNEGSKA (reference sequence). This CDR3 is built from 16 residues. J was trimmed by 1 base and V by 3 bases; bases with no gene match: 9.

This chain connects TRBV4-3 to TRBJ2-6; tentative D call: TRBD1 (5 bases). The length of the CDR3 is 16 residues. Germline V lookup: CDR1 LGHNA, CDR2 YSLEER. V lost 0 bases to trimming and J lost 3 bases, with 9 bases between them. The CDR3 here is CASSQDGTGGANVLTF. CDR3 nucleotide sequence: TGCGCCAGCAGCCAAGATGGAACAGGTGGGGCCAACGTCCTGACTTTC.

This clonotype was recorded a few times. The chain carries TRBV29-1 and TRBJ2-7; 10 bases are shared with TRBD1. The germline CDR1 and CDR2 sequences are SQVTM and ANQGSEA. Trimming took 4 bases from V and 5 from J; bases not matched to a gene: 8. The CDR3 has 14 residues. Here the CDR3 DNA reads TGCAGCGTTGTAACGACAGGGGGCTTTAACGAGCAGTACTTC. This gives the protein CSVVTTGGFNEQYF.